This T cell receptor (beta chain) derives from a study of blood T cell repertoires in COVID-19. About the research overall: PBMCs, B-cell-depleted T cells, or T cells provided the cDNA or gDNA that made up the material.

Profiled with immunoSEQ multiplex PCR; TCRdb holds only in-frame clones, not every one. The sample carries about 200,000 clones, 86% recorded once. CDR3 size: 14 residues. Trimming took 1 base from V and 0 from J, leaving 6 bases between them. CDR1 and CDR2 (germline): SGHVS, FQNEAQ. Participant ages covered about 18 to 90 years across 20 to 30 US areas. Specimen: PBMCs or T cells enriched from blood (not recorded which). The TCR was taken from a man between 35 and 55 years old with acute COVID-19. The chain recombines TRBV7-8 with TRBJ1-2, with a weak D call TRBD1 (5 bases). The DNA for the CDR3 is TGTGCCAGCAGCTTAGGGACATCTAACTATGGCTACACCTTC. This translates into CASSLGTSNYGYTF.